This T cell receptor (beta chain) stems from a study of beta chain features in type 1 diabetes. The study, taken as a whole, reports: There were fewer insertions and more deletions at the VDJ junctions of type 1 diabetes patients.

Of the isolated RNA, all was reverse transcribed, and so the sequenced material was expressed TCRB transcripts. About 920,000 reads, on average, came from each of the stem cell-like memory T cell samples. The method was immunoSEQ multiplex PCR; TCRdb's version includes in-frame clones alone and lacks a portion of them. The sample contains 15,000 to 20,000 clones, around 50% of which appear only once. Every sorted population was more than 98% pure. Comments on this clone: Its antigen is still unknown.

V was shortened by 6 bases and J by 4 bases, with 18 bases between the two germline ends. The CDR3 consists of 15 residues. The specimen sequenced was stem cell memory CD4+ T cells from blood. This receptor was taken from a man aged 18-30 years in good health. The chain recombines TRBV23-1 with TRBJ2-5; weak D call: TRBD2 (6 bases). TRBV23-1 is an ORF for which the function is uncertain. As DNA, the CDR3 is TGCGCCAGCAGGCCACACGGGAGAAATGTAGAGACCCAGTACTTC. This sequence encodes CASRPHGRNVETQYF.